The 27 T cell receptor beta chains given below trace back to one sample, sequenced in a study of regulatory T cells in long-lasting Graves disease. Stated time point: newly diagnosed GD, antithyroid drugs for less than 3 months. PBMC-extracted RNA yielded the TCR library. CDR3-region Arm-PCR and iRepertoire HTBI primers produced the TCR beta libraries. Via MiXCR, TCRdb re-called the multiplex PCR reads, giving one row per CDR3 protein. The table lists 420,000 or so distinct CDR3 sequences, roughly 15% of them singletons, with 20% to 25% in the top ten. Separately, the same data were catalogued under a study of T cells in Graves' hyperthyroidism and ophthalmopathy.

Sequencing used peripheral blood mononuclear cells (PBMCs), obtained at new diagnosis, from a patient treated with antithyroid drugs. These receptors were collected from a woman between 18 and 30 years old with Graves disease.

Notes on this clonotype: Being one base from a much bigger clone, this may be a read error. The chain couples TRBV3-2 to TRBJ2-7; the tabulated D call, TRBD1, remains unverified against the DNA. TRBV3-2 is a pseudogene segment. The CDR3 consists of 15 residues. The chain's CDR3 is CVSSQGRGENHEQYF. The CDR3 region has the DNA TGTGTCAGCAGCCAAGGACGGGGCGAGAACCACGAGCAGTACTTC.

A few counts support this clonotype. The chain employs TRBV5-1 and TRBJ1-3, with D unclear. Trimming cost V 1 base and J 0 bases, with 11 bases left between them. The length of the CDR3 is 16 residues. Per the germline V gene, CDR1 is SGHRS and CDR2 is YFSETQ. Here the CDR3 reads CASSLSQVNSGNTIYF. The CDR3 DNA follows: TGCGCCAGCAGCTTGTCCCAGGTGAACTCTGGAAACACCATATATTTT.

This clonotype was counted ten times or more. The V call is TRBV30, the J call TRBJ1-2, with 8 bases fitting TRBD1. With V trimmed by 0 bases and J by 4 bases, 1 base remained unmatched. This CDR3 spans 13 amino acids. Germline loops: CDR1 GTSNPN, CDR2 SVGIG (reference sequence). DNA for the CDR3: TGTGCCTGGAGTGTACAGGGGGGCTATGGCTACACCTTC. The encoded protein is CAWSVQGGYGYTF.

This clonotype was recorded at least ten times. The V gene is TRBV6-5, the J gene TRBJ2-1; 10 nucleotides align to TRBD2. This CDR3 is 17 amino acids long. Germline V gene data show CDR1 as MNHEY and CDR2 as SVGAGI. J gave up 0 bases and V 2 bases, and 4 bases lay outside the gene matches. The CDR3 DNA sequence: TGTGCCAGCAGTTACCTTAGCGGGAGGAGCTCCTACAATGAGCAGTTCTTC. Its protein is CASSYLSGRSSYNEQFF.

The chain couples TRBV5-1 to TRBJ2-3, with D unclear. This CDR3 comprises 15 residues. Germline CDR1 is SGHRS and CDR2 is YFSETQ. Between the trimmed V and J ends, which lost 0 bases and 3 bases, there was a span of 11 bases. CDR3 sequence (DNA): TGCGCCAGCAGCTTGGACAGCACGAAAACAGATACGCAGTATTTT. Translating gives CASSLDSTKTDTQYF. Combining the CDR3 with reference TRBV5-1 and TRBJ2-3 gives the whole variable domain KAGVTQTPRYLIKTRGQQVTLSCSPISGHRSVSWYQQTPGQGLQFLFEYFSETQRNKGNFPGRFSGRQFSNSRSEMNVSTLELGDSALYLCASSLDSTKTDTQYFGPGTRLTVL.

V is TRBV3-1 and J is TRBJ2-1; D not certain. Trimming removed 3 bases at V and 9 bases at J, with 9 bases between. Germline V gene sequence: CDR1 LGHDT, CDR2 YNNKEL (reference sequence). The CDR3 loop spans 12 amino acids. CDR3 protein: CASSHGVSEQFF. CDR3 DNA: TGTGCCAGCAGCCACGGCGTGAGTGAGCAGTTCTTC.

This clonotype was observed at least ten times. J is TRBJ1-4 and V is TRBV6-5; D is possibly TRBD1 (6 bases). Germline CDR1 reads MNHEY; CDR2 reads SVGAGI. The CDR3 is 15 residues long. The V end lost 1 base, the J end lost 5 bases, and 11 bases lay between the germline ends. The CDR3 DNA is TGTGCCAGCAGTTACTGGCGGGGGCCCAATGAAAAACTGTTTTTT. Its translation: CASSYWRGPNEKLFF.

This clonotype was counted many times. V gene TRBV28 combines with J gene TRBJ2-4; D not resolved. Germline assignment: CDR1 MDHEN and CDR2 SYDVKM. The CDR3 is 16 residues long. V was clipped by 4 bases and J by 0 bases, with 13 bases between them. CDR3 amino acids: CASSSVQTIAKNIQYF. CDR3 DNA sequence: TGTGCCAGCAGTTCAGTACAAACCATAGCCAAAAACATTCAGTACTTC.

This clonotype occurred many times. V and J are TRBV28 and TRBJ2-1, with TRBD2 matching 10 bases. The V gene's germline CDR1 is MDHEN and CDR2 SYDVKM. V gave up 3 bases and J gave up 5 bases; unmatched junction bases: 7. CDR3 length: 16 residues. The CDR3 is CASSFGRLAGDNEQFF. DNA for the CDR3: TGTGCCAGCAGTTTTGGAAGGCTAGCGGGGGACAATGAGCAGTTCTTC. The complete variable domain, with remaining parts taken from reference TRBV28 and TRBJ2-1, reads DVKVTQSSRYLVKRTGEKVFLECVQDMDHENMFWYRQDPGLGLRLIYFSYDVKMKEKGDIPEGYSVSREKKERFSLILESASTNQTSMYLCASSFGRLAGDNEQFFGPGTRLTVL.

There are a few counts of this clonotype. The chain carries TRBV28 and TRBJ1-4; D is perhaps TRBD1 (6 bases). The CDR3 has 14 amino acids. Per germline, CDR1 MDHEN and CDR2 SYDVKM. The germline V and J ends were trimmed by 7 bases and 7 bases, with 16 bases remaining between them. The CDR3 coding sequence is TGTGCCAGCACGAGACCCCGGGGGCGTGAAAAACTGTTTTTT. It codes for CASTRPRGREKLFF.

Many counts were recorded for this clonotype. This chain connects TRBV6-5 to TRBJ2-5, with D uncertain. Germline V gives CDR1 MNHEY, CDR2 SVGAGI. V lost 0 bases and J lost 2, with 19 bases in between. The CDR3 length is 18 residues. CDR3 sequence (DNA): TGTGCCAGCAGTTACTCGAGGTGGCGAGCGCCATTACAAGAGACCCAGTACTTC. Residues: CASSYSRWRAPLQETQYF.

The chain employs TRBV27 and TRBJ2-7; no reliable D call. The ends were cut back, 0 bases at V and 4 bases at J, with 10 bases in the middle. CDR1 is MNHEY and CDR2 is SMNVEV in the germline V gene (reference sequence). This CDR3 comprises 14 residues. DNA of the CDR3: TGTGCCAGCAGTTTATCGAATAGGGTTTACGAGCAGTACTTC. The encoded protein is CASSLSNRVYEQYF.

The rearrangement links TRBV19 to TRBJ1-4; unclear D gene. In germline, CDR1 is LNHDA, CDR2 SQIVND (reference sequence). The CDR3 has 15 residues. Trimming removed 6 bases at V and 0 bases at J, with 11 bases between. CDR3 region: CASSAVGATNEKLFF. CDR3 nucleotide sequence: TGTGCCAGTAGCGCTGTGGGAGCAACTAATGAAAAACTGTTTTTT.

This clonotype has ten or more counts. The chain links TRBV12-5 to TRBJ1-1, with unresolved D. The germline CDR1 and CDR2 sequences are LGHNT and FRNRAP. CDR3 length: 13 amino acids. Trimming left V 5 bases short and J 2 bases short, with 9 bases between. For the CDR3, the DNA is TGTGCTAGTGGTCTCGGACCAAACACTGAAGCTTTCTTT. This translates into CASGLGPNTEAFF.

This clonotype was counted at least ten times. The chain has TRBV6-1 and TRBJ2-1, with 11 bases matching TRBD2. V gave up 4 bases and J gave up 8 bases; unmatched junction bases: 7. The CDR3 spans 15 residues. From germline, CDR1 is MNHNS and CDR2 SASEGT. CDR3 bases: TGTGCCAGCAGTGGGATAGCGGGAGGGCCGGATGAGCAGTTCTTC. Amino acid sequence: CASSGIAGGPDEQFF.

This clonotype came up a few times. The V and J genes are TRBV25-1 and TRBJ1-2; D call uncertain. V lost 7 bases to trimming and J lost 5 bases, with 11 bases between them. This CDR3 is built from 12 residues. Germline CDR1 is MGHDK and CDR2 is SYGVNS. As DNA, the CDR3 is TGTGCCAGCACTAGGGTTTGGTATGGCTACACCTTC. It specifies CASTRVWYGYTF.

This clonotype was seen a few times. The CDR3 reads CSARRTSGRPFF. The CDR3 DNA reads as TGCAGTGCTAGGCGGACTAGCGGGAGACCGTTCTTC. This chain uses TRBV20-1 with TRBJ2-1, with TRBD2 matching 13 bases. Germline V lookup: CDR1 DFQATT, CDR2 SNEGSKA (reference sequence). The length of the CDR3 is 12 residues. V lost 3 bases and J lost 15; bases outside the gene matches: 5.

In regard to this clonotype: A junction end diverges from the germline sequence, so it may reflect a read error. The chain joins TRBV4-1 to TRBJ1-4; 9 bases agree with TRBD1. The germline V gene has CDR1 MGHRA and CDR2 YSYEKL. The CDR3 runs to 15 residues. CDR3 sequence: CASSQVGQGNEKLFF. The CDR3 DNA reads TGTGCCAGCAGCCAAGTTGGACAGGGGAATGAAAAACTGTTTTTT.

CDR3: CASSVGGDSETQYF. CDR3 in DNA: TGTGCCAGCAGCGTAGGAGGGGATTCAGAGACCCAGTACTTC. The chain has TRBV9 and TRBJ2-5; D possibly matches TRBD1 or TRBD2 (5 bases each). Germline V CDR1 and CDR2: SGDLS, YYNGEE. The CDR3 totals 14 residues. V was cut by 0 bases and J by 4 bases, with 10 bases left in between.

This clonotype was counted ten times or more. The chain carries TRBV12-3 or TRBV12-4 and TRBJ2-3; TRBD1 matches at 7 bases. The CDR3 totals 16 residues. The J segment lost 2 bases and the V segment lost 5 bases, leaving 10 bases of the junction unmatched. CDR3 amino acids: CASSPRQGWVTDTQYF. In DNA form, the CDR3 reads TGTGCCAGCAGTCCTAGACAGGGATGGGTCACAGATACGCAGTATTTT.

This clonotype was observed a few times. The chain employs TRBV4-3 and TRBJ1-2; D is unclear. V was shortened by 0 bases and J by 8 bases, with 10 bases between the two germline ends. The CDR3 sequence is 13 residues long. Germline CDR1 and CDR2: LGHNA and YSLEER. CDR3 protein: CASSQDEGTGYTF. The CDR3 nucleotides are TGCGCCAGCAGCCAAGATGAAGGAACCGGCTACACCTTC.

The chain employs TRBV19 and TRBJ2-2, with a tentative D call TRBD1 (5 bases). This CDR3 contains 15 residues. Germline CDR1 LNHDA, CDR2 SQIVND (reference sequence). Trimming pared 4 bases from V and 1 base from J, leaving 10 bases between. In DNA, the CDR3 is TGTGCCAGTAGTAATAGACAGAAGAACACCGGGGAGCTGTTTTTT. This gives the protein CASSNRQKNTGELFF.

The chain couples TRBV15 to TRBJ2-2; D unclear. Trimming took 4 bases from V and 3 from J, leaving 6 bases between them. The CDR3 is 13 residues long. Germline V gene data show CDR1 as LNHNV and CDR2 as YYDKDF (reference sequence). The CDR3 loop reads CATSTTYTGELFF. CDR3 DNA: TGTGCCACCAGCACAACCTACACCGGGGAGCTGTTTTTT.

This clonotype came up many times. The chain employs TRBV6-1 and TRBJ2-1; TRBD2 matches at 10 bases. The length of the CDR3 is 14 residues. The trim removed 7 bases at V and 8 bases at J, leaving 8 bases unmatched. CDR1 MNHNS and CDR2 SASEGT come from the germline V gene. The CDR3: CASKPGLAFDEQFF. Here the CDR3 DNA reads TGTGCCAGCAAACCGGGACTAGCGTTTGATGAGCAGTTCTTC.

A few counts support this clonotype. CDR3 DNA sequence: TGTGCCACCAGTGATTCCCCACTAGCGGAGGTCAGGGGGACCCAGTACTTC. Residues: CATSDSPLAEVRGTQYF. The chain combines TRBV24-1 with TRBJ2-5; 8 positions agree with TRBD2. Germline trimming cut 2 bases from V and 7 bases from J; bases unmatched to any gene: 14. Germline CDR1 reads KGHDR; CDR2 reads SFDVKD. CDR3 length equals 17 residues.

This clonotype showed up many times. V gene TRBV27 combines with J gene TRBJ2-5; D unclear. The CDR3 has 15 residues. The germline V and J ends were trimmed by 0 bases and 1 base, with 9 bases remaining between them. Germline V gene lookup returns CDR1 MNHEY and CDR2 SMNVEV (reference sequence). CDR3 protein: CASSLSIRLQETQYF. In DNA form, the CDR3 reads TGTGCCAGCAGTTTATCGATTAGGCTCCAAGAGACCCAGTACTTC.

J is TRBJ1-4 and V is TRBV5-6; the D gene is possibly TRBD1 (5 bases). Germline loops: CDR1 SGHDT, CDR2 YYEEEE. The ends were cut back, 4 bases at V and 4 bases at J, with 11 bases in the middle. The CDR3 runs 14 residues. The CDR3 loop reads CASSLRQYNEKLFF. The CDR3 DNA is TGTGCCAGCAGCCTTCGACAGTATAATGAAAAACTGTTTTTT.